The entry below gives a single T cell receptor (beta chain) sequence along with its context. Its antigen is not identified. Profiling relied on immunoSEQ multiplex PCR, and the TCRdb table lists in-frame clones only, not all of them. The repertoire has fewer than 110,000 clones, nearly 90% of them found once; the top ten carry around 4.9%. This specimen belongs to a study of T cell responses to AZD1222 COVID-19 vaccine. Broader study findings: Donors skewed white British and female; clonal diversity was possibly underestimated. Vaccine-associated CD4 TCRs spanned spike, dominant at 160-218 and 743-854.

Unmatched junction bases numbered 7, after V lost 3 bases and J lost 8 bases. Germline values: CDR1 KGHSH, CDR2 LQKENI. The length of the CDR3 is 15 residues. The source is an adult who received the AZD1222 COVID-19 vaccine. The V gene is TRBV18, the J gene TRBJ1-6; 7 nucleotides line up with TRBD1. The sample consisted of peripheral blood, taken 28 days after the second AZD1222 dose. This chain's CDR3 is CASSPQAGGDSPLHF. CDR3 DNA: TGTGCCAGCTCACCTCAGGCAGGGGGAGATTCACCCCTCCACTTT.